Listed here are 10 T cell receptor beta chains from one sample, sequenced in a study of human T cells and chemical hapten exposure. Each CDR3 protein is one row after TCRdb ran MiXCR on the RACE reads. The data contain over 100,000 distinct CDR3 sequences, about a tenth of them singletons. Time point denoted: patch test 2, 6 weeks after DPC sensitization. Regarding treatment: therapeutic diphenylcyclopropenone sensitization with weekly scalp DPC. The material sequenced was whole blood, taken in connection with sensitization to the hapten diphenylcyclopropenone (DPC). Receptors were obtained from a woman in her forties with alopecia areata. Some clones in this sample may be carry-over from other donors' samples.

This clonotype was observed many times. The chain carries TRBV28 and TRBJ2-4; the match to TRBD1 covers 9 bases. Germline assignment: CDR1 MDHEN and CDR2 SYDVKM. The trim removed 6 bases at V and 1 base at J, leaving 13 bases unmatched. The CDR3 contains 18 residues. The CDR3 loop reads CASSLSTGGASAKNIQYF. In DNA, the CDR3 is TGTGCCAGCAGCCTGAGTACAGGGGGCGCATCGGCCAAAAACATTCAGTACTTC.

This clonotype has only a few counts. In nucleotides, the CDR3 is TGTGCCAGCAGCCAAGATTCCTTAGGGAAACTGTTTTTT. This gives the protein CASSQDSLGKLFF. The chain employs TRBV4-2 and TRBJ1-4; D remains ambiguous. This CDR3 has 13 residues. V was cut by 0 bases and J by 11 bases, with 10 bases left in between. CDR1 LGHNA and CDR2 YNFKEQ come from the germline V gene.

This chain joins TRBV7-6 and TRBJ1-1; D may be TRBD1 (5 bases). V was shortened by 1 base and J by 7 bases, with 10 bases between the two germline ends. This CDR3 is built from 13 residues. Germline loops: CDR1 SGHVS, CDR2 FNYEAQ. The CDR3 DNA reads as TGTGCCAGCAGCTTAGGGGGCGCAGGTGAAGCTTTCTTT. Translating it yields CASSLGGAGEAFF.

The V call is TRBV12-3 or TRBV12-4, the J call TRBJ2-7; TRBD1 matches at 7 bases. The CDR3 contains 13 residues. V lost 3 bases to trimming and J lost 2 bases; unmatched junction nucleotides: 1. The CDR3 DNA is TGTGCCAGCAGTTTGGGACAGCCCTACGAGCAGTACTTC. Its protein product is CASSLGQPYEQYF.

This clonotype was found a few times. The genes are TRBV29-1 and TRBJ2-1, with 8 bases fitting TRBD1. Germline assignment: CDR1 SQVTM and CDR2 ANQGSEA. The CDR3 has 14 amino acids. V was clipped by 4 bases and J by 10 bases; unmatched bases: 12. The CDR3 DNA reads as TGCAGCGTTGTCGGGCAGGGGGCCGCAATAGAGCAGTTCTTC. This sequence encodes CSVVGQGAAIEQFF.

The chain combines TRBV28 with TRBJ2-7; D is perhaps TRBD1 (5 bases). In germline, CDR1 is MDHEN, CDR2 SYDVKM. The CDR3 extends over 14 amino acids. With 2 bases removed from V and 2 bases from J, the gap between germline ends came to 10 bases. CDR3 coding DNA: TGTGCCAGCAGTTTACAGGGAATTACCTACGAGCAGTACTTC. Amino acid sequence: CASSLQGITYEQYF.

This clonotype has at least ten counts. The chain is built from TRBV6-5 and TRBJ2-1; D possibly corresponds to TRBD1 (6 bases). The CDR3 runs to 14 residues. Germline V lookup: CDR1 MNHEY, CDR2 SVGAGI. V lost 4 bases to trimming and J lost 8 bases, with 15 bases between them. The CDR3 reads CASSLDSGIDEQFF. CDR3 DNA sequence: TGTGCCAGCAGTTTGGACAGCGGTATCGATGAGCAGTTCTTC.

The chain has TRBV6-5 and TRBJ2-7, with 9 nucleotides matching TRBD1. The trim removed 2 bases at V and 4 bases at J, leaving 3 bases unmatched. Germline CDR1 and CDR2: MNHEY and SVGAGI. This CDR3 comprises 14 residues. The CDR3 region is CASSYQTGGYEQYF. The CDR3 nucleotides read TGTGCCAGCAGTTACCAGACAGGGGGTTACGAGCAGTACTTC.

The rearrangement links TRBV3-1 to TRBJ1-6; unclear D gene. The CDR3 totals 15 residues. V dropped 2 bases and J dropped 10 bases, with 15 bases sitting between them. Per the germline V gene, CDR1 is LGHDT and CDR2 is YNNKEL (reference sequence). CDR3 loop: CASSQQEVSRSPLHF. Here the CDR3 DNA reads TGTGCCAGCAGCCAACAAGAGGTCAGTCGATCACCCCTCCACTTT. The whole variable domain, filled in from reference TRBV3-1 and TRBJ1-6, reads DTAVSQTPKYLVTQMGNDKSIKCEQNLGHDTMYWYKQDSKKFLKIMFSYNNKELIINETVPNRFSPKSPDKAHLNLHINSLELGDSAVYFCASSQQEVSRSPLHFGNGTRLTVT.

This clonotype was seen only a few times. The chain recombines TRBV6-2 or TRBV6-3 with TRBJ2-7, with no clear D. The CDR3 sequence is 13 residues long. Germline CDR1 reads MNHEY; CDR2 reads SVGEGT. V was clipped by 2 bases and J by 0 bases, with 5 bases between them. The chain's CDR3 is CASSYQVSYEQYF. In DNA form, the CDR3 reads TGTGCCAGCAGTTACCAGGTCTCCTACGAGCAGTACTTC.